This T cell receptor beta chain was sequenced for a study of shared clonotypes between healthy human individuals. With respect to this clone: The antigen is not known.

Produced via immunoSEQ multiplex PCR; TCRdb's table is partial and in-frame only. Here the sample spans about 2.3 million clones, approximately 95% being singletons. The germline V gene encodes CDR1 MNHGY and CDR2 SVAAGI. The CDR3 runs 18 residues. Trimming took off 5 bases at V and 0 bases at J, with 19 bases between the two ends. Study-wide points: An expected dependence of interdonor clonotype sharing on sequencing depth was noted.

The sample consisted of naive CD4+ T cells from PBMCs. The subset here: CD45RA+ positively selected. This clonotype was sampled from a man between 18 and 29 years old in good health. Some clones in this sample may be carry-over from other donors' samples. The V and J genes are TRBV6-9 and TRBJ2-2, with D possibly being TRBD1 or TRBD2 (5 bases each). CDR3: CASSRVRGESANTGELFF. The DNA of the CDR3 is TGTGCCAGCAGTCGCGTCCGGGGCGAGTCGGCGAACACCGGGGAGCTGTTTTTT.